In its sample, the clone carrying this T cell receptor (beta chain) was seen once. A single base separates this from a much larger clone, so it may be a read error. This record belongs to a study of CDR3 diversity in severe acne. In TCRdb, the PCR reads were re-called with MiXCR into one record per CDR3 protein. The profile shows around 85,000 distinct CDR3 sequences, around 50% of them singletons. CDR3 length equals 15 residues. This TCR came from a male donor with severe acne vulgaris. Sample: blood. The chain carries TRBV12-3 or TRBV12-4 and TRBJ2-7, with D possibly matching TRBD2 (5 bases). The chain's CDR3 is CASSLVALLSCEQYF. The CDR3 nucleotides read TGTGCCAGCAGTTTAGTAGCGCTCCTTTCCTGCGAGCAGTACTTC.